A single TCR beta chain is shown here with its context. Its antigen is not identified. Looked up from germline, CDR1 is SGDLS and CDR2 is YYNGEE. CDR3 size: 14 residues. V lost 5 bases and J 6 bases, leaving 14 bases between the germline ends. Produced via immunoSEQ multiplex PCR; TCRdb's table is partial and in-frame only. The repertoire holds about 27,000 clones, with approximately 78% as singletons. The data were obtained in a study of T cells in localized non-small cell lung cancer. Study-wide points: For the top 100 tumor clones, a median approximately 50 also appeared in adjacent lung.

The chain joins TRBV9 to TRBJ2-2; D is uncertain. This TCR was sampled from a woman aged 35-75 years with stage I lung adenocarcinoma. The sample here was peripheral blood, taken before any cancer treatment. The CDR3 nucleotides are TGTGCCAGCAGGAAGAATCGAGCCGCCGGGGAGCTGTTTTTT. It codes for CASRKNRAAGELFF.